These 23 T cell receptor beta chains originate from one sample sequenced in a study of graft-versus-host responses after intestinal transplantation (dated by TCRdb to the early 2020s). Libraries were prepared through the immunoSEQ multiplex PCR assay. The source is immuneACCESS, and TCRdb retained only in-frame sequences with V and J called. Part of the clones is not carried over; for the studies checked, unresolved V genes explain less than half of this, and the remainder is unexplained. The sample table contains about 57,000 clones; only one count was recorded for about 90% of them. 1.5% to 2% of the sample is in the top ten clones. The sequencing used PBMCs, collected 26 days after transplant. The receptor set was obtained from a human patient who received an intestinal transplant, so some T cells may come from the graft donor.

The gene calls are TRBV5-6 and TRBJ1-2, with D tentatively TRBD1 (5 bases). The CDR3 spans 15 residues. Trimming stripped 3 bases from V and 7 bases from J, with 19 bases between. From germline, CDR1 is SGHDT and CDR2 YYEEEE. The CDR3 DNA follows: TGTGCCAGCAGCTACCCCGGCCGGGGGGGAGGTGGCTACACCTTC. The encoded protein is CASSYPGRGGGGYTF.

This clone was detected once. The CDR3 nucleotides are TGTGCCAGCAGCGCCCGGGACAGGGAGCAACTAGCCCGTAATGAGCAGTTCTTC. Protein product: CASSARDREQLARNEQFF. The chain uses TRBV7-8 and TRBJ2-1, with 9 bases aligning to TRBD1. This CDR3 spans 18 amino acids. The germline V gene has CDR1 SGHVS and CDR2 FQNEAQ. Trimming at V came to 5 bases and at J to 7 bases, leaving 18 bases not matched to a gene.

This chain connects TRBV2 to TRBJ2-3; D is possibly TRBD1 (6 bases). The germline V gene has CDR1 SNHLY and CDR2 FYNNEI. This CDR3 is 16 amino acids long. The V gene lost 6 bases and the J gene lost 2 bases, with 18 bases spanning the gap. The CDR3 reads CASSAGARIITDTQYF. CDR3 nucleotide sequence: TGTGCCAGCAGCGCAGGGGCCAGGATAATCACAGATACGCAGTATTTT.

The chain recombines TRBV6-6 with TRBJ2-5; 9 bases are shared with TRBD1. Per the germline V gene, CDR1 is MNHNY and CDR2 is SVGAGI (reference sequence). J was trimmed by 2 bases and V by 5 bases; bases with no gene match: 3. The CDR3 spans 14 residues. CDR3 amino acids: CASSPGTGQETQYF. The CDR3 nucleotides read TGTGCCAGCAGTCCGGGGACAGGGCAAGAGACCCAGTACTTC.

This clone was detected a few times. The V gene is TRBV4-1, the J gene TRBJ2-5; TRBD2 matches at 11 bases. The trim removed 1 base at V and 3 bases at J, leaving 4 bases unmatched. The CDR3 is made up of 16 amino acids. Germline CDR1 reads MGHRA; CDR2 reads YSYEKL. In DNA, the CDR3 is TGCGCCAGCAGCCAAGCTAGCGGGGGGATAGAAGAGACCCAGTACTTC. Protein: CASSQASGGIEETQYF.

This clone was counted once. The CDR3: CASSLRTSGGFLDTQYF. The CDR3 coding sequence is TGTGCCAGCAGCTTGAGGACTAGCGGGGGGTTCTTAGATACGCAGTATTTT. This chain connects TRBV7-8 to TRBJ2-3, with 14 bases identical to TRBD2. CDR1 and CDR2 from the germline V gene are SGHVS and FQNEAQ. The V segment lost 3 bases and the J segment 5 bases; nucleotides outside the gene matches: 7. The CDR3 has 17 amino acids.

The J gene is TRBJ2-1, the V gene TRBV5-1; TRBD2 might be the D (5 bases). The germline V gene encodes CDR1 SGHRS and CDR2 YFSETQ. The CDR3 has 16 amino acids. Between the trimmed V and J ends, which lost 0 bases and 4 bases, there was a span of 14 bases. CDR3 bases: TGCGCCAGCAGCTTGGGTGGGTCAGGCGGGTACAATGAGCAGTTCTTC. It translates to CASSLGGSGGYNEQFF.

The CDR3 region has the DNA TGTGCCAGCAGCTTACCTTCACGGGGGGCTGGCGTAGGGGAGACCCAGTACTTC. This translates into CASSLPSRGAGVGETQYF. This rearrangement joins TRBV7-9 to TRBJ2-5; D is perhaps TRBD2 (7 bases). Germline values: CDR1 SEHNR, CDR2 FQNEAQ (reference sequence). V was trimmed by 2 bases and J by 5 bases, leaving 24 bases between them. This CDR3 spans 18 amino acids. Complete variable domain (other parts from reference TRBV7-9 and TRBJ2-5): DTGVSQNPRHKITKRGQNVTFRCDPISEHNRLYWYRQTLGQGPEFLTYFQNEAQLEKSRLLSDRFSAERPKGSFSTLEIQRTEQGDSAMYLCASSLPSRGAGVGETQYFGPGTRLLVL.

J is TRBJ2-3 and V is TRBV23-1, with D possibly TRBD1 on 5 matching bases. TRBV23-1 falls under the ORF class, with uncertain function. This CDR3 has 17 amino acids. The V gene lost 1 base and the J gene lost 0 bases, with 14 bases spanning the gap. CDR3 region: CASSQYLGHCSTDTQYF. CDR3 sequence (DNA): TGCGCCAGCAGTCAATATCTCGGACATTGCAGCACAGATACGCAGTATTTT.

The chain joins TRBV28 to TRBJ2-7, with 11 nucleotides matching TRBD2. Germline CDR1 and CDR2: MDHEN and SYDVKM. Trimming cost V 7 bases and J 2 bases; bases outside gene matches: 7. This CDR3 has 15 amino acids. The CDR3: CASNTGLAGPYEQYF. The CDR3 coding sequence is TGTGCCAGCAACACCGGACTAGCGGGCCCCTACGAGCAGTACTTC.

V gene TRBV4-1 combines with J gene TRBJ1-4; 8 nucleotides agree with TRBD1. This CDR3 has 15 residues. The germline V gene has CDR1 MGHRA and CDR2 YSYEKL. The V segment lost 1 base and the J segment 8 bases; nucleotides outside the gene matches: 6. CDR3 sequence (DNA): TGCGCCAGCAGCCAAGTATCAGGGGGCCAGGAAAAACTGTTTTTT. Protein sequence: CASSQVSGGQEKLFF.

The chain recombines TRBV19 with TRBJ1-5; D may be TRBD1 (6 bases). The germline V and J ends were trimmed by 6 bases and 1 base, with 10 bases remaining between them. This CDR3 spans 14 amino acids. The V gene's germline CDR1 is LNHDA and CDR2 SQIVND (reference sequence). The chain's CDR3 is CASSPQGSNQPQHF. CDR3 bases: TGTGCCAGTAGCCCCCAGGGGAGCAATCAGCCCCAGCATTTT.

The gene calls are TRBV30 and TRBJ1-6; TRBD1 agrees at 8 bases. The CDR3 is made up of 12 amino acids. Germline trimming cut 8 bases from V and 14 bases from J; bases unmatched to any gene: 11. Germline CDR1 reads GTSNPN; CDR2 reads SVGIG (reference sequence). The DNA for the CDR3 is TGTGCCGGGACAGGTGGAGGACTAACCCTCCACTTT. It is translated as CAGTGGGLTLHF.

V usage is TRBV2 and J usage is TRBJ1-3, with unresolved D. Germline V gene data show CDR1 as SNHLY and CDR2 as FYNNEI. The CDR3 runs to 12 residues. V was trimmed by 2 bases and J by 4 bases, leaving 3 bases between them. CDR3 DNA sequence: TGTGCCAGCAGTGAACAGGGAAACACCATATATTTT. As protein: CASSEQGNTIYF.

The chain links TRBV29-1 to TRBJ2-3; 13 nucleotides align to TRBD2. Germline-derived CDR1 and CDR2 are SQVTM and ANQGSEA. J was trimmed by 5 bases and V by 6 bases; bases with no gene match: 5. This CDR3 comprises 14 residues. CDR3 in amino acids: CSVGTSGTGDTQYF. The CDR3 DNA follows: TGCAGCGTCGGGACTAGCGGGACCGGAGATACGCAGTATTTT.

V and J are TRBV7-9 and TRBJ1-1; D remains ambiguous. The CDR3 covers 17 residues. V gave up 6 bases and J gave up 0 bases, with 20 bases separating them. Germline V gene sequence: CDR1 SEHNR, CDR2 FQNEAQ (reference sequence). CDR3 residues: CASRHSEGYTMNTEAFF. CDR3 in DNA: TGTGCCAGCAGACACTCCGAGGGTTACACTATGAACACTGAAGCTTTCTTT.

The rearrangement links TRBV13 to TRBJ2-2, with D maybe TRBD2 (5 bases). Between the trimmed V and J ends, which lost 7 bases and 4 bases, there was a span of 7 bases. The CDR3 runs 12 residues. Germline assignment: CDR1 PRHDT and CDR2 FYEKMQ (reference sequence). In DNA, the CDR3 is TGTGCCAGCATAGCGAGCACCGGGGAGCTGTTTTTT. It specifies CASIASTGELFF.

This clone was observed a single time. In nucleotides, the CDR3 is TGTGCCAGCTCACCACGGTTGGGAGATGGGACTGAAGCTTTCTTT. This translates into CASSPRLGDGTEAFF. J is TRBJ1-1 and V is TRBV18; no definite D call. The germline V gene has CDR1 KGHSH and CDR2 LQKENI. V was pared by 1 base and J by 5 bases, with 14 bases between. The length of the CDR3 is 15 residues.

CDR3 DNA: TGCGCCAGCAGCCAAGCGACAGAGACCTACGAGCAGTACTTC. This gives the protein CASSQATETYEQYF. This chain uses TRBV4-1 with TRBJ2-7; possibly TRBD1 for D (5 bases). V gave up 1 base and J gave up 2 bases, with 9 bases separating them. In germline, CDR1 is MGHRA, CDR2 YSYEKL. The CDR3 has 14 amino acids.

The rearrangement links TRBV27 to TRBJ1-3; possible D gene TRBD1, 5 bases. CDR1 is MNHEY, CDR2 SMNVEV, per germline (reference sequence). The CDR3 is made up of 15 amino acids. V lost 7 bases to trimming and J lost 1 base, with 14 bases between them. CDR3 region: CASKSLGGSGNTIYF. Written as DNA, the CDR3 is TGTGCCAGCAAATCCTTGGGGGGTTCTGGAAACACCATATATTTT.

Comment on this clone: The same CDR3 can be traced to other DNA sequences in this sample. This chain joins TRBV7-8 and TRBJ2-5; no clear D gene. V was trimmed by 1 base and J by 4 bases, leaving 4 bases between them. This CDR3 region has 12 residues. Germline V gene data show CDR1 as SGHVS and CDR2 as FQNEAQ. For the CDR3, the DNA is TGTGCCAGCAGCTTAGTCTCAGAGACCCAGTACTTC. As protein: CASSLVSETQYF. The full variable domain, with the rest looked up from reference TRBV7-8 and TRBJ2-5, is GAGVSQSPRYKVAKRGQDVALRCDPISGHVSLFWYQQALGQGPEFLTYFQNEAQLDKSGLPSDRFFAERPEGSVSTLKIQRTQQEDSAVYLCASSLVSETQYFGPGTRLLVL.

The chain combines TRBV30 with TRBJ2-7, with 7 bases that match TRBD1. The ends lost 3 bases at V and 2 bases at J; junction bases unmatched: 4. In germline, CDR1 is GTSNPN, CDR2 SVGIG (reference sequence). The CDR3 sequence is 13 residues long. This CDR3 reads CAWRQGLTYEQYF. CDR3 coding DNA: TGTGCCTGGAGACAGGGGTTAACCTACGAGCAGTACTTC.

V is TRBV2 and J is TRBJ2-3; TRBD2 might be the D (7 bases). Germline V gene lookup returns CDR1 SNHLY and CDR2 FYNNEI. V was clipped by 1 base and J by 1 base, with 12 bases between them. The CDR3 runs to 16 residues. The DNA of the CDR3 is TGTGCCAGCAGTGAAGAGGGGGGGTCGGGCACAGATACGCAGTATTTT. Translating gives CASSEEGGSGTDTQYF.